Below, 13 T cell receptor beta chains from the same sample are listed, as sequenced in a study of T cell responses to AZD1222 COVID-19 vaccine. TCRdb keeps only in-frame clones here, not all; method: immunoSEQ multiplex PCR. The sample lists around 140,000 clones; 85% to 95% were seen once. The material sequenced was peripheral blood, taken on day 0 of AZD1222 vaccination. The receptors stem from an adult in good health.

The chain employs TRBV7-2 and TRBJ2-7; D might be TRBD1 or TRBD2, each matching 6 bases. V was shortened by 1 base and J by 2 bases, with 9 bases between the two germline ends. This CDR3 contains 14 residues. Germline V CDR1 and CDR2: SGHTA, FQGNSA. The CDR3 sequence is CASSLEGGPYEQYF. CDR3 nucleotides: TGTGCCAGCAGCTTAGAAGGGGGGCCCTACGAGCAGTACTTC.

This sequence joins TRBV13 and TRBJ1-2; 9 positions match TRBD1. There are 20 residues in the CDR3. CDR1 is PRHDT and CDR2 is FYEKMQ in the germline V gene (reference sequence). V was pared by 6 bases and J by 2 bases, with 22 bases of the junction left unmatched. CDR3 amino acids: CASRLTAGTGYVQMNYGYTF. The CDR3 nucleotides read TGTGCCAGCAGACTAACTGCCGGGACAGGGTACGTACAAATGAACTATGGCTACACCTTC.

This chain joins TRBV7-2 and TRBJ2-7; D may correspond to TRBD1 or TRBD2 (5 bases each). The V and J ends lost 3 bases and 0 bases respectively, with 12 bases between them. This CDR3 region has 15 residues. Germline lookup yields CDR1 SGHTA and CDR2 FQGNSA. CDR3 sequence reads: CASSFGDGNSYEQYF. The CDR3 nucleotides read TGTGCCAGCAGCTTTGGGGACGGTAACTCCTACGAGCAGTACTTC. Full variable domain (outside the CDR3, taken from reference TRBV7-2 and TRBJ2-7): GAGVSQSPSNKVTEKGKDVELRCDPISGHTALYWYRQSLGQGLEFLIYFQGNSAPDKSGLPSDRFSAERTGGSVSTLTIQRTQQEDSAVYLCASSFGDGNSYEQYFGPGTRLTVT.

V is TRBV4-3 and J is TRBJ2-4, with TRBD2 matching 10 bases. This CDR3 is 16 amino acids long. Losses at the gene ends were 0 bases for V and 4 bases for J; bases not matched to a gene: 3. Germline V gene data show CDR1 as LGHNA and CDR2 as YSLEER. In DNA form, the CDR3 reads TGCGCCAGCAGCCAAGATCTACTAGCGGGGAAAAACATTCAGTACTTC. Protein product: CASSQDLLAGKNIQYF.

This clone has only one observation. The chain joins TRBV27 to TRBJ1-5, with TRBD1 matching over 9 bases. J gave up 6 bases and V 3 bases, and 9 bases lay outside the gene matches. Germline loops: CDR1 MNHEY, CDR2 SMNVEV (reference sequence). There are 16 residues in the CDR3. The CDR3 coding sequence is TGTGCCAGCAGTTTTTACGGACAGGGGTCCCGTCAGCCCCAGCATTTT. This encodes CASSFYGQGSRQPQHF.

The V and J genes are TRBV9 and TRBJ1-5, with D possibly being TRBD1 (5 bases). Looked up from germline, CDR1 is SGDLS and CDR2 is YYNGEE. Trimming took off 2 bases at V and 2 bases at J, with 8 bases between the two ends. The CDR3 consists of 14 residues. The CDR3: CASSVEGGNQPQHF. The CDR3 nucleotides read TGTGCCAGCAGCGTGGAAGGGGGCAATCAGCCCCAGCATTTT.

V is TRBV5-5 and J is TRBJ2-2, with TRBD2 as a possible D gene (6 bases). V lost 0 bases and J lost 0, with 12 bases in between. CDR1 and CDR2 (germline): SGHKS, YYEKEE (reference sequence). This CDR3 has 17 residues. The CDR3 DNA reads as TGTGCCAGCAGCTTGGTGCCTAGCGAGGCGAACACCGGGGAGCTGTTTTTT. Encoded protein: CASSLVPSEANTGELFF.

This CDR3 is CASRVGYQPQHF. The CDR3 coding sequence is TGTGCCAGCCGGGTCGGTTATCAGCCCCAGCATTTT. The chain combines TRBV2 with TRBJ1-5; D unclear. The CDR3 contains 12 residues. Trimming pared 8 bases from V and 5 bases from J, leaving 10 bases between. Per germline, CDR1 SNHLY and CDR2 FYNNEI.

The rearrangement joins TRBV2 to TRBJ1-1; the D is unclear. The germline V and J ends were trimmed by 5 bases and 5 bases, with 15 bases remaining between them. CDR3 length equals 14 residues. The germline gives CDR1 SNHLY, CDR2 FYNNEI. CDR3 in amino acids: CASSLFNTGTEAFF. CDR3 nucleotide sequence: TGTGCCAGCAGTTTATTTAACACGGGGACTGAAGCTTTCTTT.

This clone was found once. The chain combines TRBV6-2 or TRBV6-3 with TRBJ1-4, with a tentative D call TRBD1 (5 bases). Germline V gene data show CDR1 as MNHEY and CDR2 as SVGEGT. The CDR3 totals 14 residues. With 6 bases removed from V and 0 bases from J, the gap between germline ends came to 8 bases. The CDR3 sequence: CASSGTSTNEKLFF. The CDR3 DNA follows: TGTGCCAGCAGCGGGACCTCAACTAATGAAAAACTGTTTTTT.

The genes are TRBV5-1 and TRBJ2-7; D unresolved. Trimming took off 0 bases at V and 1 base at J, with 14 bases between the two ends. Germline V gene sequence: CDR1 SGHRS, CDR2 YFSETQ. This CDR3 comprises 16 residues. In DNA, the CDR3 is TGCGCCAGCAGCTTGGCCACAGCTCTTGGTTCCTACGAGCAGTACTTC. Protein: CASSLATALGSYEQYF.

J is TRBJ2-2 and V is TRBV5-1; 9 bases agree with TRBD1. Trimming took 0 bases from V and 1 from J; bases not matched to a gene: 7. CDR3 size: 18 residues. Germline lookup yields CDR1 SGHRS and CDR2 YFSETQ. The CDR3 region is CASSLGDRAPQNTGELFF. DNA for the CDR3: TGCGCCAGCAGCTTGGGGGACAGGGCCCCACAGAACACCGGGGAGCTGTTTTTT.

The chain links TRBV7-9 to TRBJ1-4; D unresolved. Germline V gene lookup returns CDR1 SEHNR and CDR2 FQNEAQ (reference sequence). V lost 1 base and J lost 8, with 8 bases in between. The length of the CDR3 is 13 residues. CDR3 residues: CASSLGREEKLFF. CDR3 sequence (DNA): TGTGCCAGCAGCTTAGGGAGGGAGGAAAAACTGTTTTTT.